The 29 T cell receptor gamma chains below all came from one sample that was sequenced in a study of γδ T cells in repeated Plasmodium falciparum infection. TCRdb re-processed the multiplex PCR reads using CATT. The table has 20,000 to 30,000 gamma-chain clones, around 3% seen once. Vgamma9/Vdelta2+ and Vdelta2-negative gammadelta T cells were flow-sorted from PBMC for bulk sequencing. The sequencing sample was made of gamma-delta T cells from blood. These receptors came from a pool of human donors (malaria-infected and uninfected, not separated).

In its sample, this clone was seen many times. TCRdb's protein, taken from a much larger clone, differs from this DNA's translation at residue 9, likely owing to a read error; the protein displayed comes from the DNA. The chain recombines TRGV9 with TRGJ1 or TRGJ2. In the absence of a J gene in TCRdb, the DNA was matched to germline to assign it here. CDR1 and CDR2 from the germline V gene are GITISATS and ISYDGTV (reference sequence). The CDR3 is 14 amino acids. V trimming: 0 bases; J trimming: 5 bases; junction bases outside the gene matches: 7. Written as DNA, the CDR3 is TGTGCCTTGTGGGAGGTGCTACCGGATTATAAGAAACTCTTT. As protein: CALWEVLPDYKKLF.

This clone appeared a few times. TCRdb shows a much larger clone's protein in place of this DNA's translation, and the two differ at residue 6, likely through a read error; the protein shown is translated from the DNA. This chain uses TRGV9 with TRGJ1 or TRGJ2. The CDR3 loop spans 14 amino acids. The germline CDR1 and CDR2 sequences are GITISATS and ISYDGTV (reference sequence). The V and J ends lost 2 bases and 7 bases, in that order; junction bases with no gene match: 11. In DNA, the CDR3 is TGTGCCTTGTGGGAGGGGGTACCGGGGTATAAGAAACTCTTT. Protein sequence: CALWEGVPGYKKLF.

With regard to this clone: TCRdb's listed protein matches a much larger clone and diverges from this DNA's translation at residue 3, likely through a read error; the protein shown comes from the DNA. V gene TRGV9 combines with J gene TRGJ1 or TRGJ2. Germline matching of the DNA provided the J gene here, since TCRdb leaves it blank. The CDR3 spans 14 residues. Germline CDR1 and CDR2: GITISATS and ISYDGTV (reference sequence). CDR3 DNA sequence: TGTGCCTCGTGGGACCCCGCACGGTATTATAAGAAACTCTTT. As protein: CASWDPARYYKKLF.

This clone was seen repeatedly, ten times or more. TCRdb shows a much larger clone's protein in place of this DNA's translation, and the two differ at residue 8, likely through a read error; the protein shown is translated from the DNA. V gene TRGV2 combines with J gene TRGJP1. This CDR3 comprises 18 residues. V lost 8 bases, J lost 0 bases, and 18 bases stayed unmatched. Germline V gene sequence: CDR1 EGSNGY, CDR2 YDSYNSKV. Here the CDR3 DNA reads TGTGCCACCTCCCAGATGGCTCCTAAATATACCACTGGTTGGTTCAAGATATTT. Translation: CATSQMAPKYTTGWFKIF.

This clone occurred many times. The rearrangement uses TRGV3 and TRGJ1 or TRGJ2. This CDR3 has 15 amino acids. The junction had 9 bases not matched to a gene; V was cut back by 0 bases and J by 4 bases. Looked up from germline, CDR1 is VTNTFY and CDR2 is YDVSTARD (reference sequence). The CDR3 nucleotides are TGTGCCACCTGGGACAGGCTTAGCCCATATTATAAGAAACTCTTT. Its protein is CATWDRLSPYYKKLF.

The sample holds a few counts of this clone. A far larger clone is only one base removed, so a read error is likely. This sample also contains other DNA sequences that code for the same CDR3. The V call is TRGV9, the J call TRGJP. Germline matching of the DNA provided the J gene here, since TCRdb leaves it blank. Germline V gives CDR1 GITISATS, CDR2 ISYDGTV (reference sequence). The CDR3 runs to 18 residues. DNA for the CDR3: TGTGCCTTGTGGGAGGTTCGAGGGGAAGAATTGGGCAAAAAAATCAAGGTATTT. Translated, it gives CALWEVRGEELGKKIKVF.

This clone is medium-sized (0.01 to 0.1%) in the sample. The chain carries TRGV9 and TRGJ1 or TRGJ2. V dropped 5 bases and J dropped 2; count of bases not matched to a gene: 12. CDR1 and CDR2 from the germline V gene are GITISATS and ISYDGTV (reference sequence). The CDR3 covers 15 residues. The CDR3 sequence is CALWGTGTDYYKKLF. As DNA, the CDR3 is TGTGCCTTGTGGGGGACGGGGACGGATTATTATAAGAAACTCTTT.

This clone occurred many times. Written as DNA, the CDR3 is TGTGCCACCTGGGATCAGAATTATTATAAGAAACTCTTT. Protein product: CATWDQNYYKKLF. This chain uses TRGV8 with TRGJ1 or TRGJ2. This CDR3 has 13 amino acids. With V trimmed by 3 bases and J by 0 bases, 2 bases remained unmatched. CDR1 VENAVY and CDR2 YDSYNSRV come from the germline V gene.

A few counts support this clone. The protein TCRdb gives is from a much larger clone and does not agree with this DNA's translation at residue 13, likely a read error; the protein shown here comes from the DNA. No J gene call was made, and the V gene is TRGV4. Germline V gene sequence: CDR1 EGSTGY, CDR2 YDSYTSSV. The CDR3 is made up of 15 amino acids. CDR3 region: CATWGIYTTGWFRIF. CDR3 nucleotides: TGTGCCACCTGGGGAATCTATACCACTGGTTGGTTCAGGATATTT.

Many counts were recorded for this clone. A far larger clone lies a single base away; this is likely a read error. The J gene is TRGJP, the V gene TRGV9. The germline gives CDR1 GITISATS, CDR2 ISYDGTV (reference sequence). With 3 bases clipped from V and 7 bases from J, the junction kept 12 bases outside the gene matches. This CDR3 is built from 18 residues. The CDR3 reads CALWEPRAPELGKKIKVF. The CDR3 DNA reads TGTGCCTTGTGGGAGCCCAGGGCCCCGGAGTTGGGCAAAAAAATCAAGGTATTT.

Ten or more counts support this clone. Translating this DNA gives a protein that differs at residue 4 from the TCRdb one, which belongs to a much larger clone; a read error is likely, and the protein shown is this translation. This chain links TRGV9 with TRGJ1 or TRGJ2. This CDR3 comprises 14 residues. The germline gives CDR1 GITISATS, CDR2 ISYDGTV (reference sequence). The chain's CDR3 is CALREVGHYYKKLF. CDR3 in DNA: TGTGCCTTGCGGGAGGTGGGACATTATTATAAGAAACTCTTT.

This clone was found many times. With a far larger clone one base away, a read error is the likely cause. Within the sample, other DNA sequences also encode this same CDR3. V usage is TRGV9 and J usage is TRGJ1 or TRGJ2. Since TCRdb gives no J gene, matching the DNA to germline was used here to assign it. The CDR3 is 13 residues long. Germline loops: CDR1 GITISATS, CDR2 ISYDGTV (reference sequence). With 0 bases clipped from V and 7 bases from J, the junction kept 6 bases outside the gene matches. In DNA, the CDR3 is TGTGCCTTGTGGGAGGTGCCCCACTATAAGAAACTCTTT. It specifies CALWEVPHYKKLF.

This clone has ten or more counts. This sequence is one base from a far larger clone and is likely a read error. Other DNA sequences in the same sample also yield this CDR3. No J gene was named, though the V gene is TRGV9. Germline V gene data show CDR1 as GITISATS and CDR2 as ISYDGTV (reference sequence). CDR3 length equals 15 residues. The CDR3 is CALWEAYRNYYKKLF. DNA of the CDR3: TGTGCCTTGTGGGAGGCGTACCGAAATTATTATAAAAAACTCTTT.

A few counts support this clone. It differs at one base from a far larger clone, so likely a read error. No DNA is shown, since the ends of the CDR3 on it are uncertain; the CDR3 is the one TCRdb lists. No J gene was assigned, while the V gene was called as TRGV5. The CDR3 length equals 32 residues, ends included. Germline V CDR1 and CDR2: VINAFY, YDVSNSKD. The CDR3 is CATWDRRRIIRNSLAVEQHWLSQVSIGRIQHF.

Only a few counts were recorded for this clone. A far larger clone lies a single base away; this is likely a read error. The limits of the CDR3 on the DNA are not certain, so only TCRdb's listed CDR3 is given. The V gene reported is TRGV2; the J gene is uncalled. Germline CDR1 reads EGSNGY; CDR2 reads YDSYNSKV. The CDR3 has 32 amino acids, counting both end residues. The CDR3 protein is CATWDGRRIIRNSLAVEQHLLSQVSIGRIQHF.

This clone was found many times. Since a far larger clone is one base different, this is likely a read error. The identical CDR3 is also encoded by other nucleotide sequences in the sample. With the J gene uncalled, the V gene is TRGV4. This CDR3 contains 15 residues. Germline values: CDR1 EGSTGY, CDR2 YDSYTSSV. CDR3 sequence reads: CATLENSHNYYKKLF. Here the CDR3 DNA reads TGTGCCACCCTCGAAAATTCACACAATTATTATAAGAAACTCTTC.

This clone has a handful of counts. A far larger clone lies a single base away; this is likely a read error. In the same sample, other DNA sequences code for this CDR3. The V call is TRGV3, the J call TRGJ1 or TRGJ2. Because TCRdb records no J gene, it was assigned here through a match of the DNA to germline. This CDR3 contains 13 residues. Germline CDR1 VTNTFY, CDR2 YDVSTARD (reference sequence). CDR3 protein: CATWDSVYYKKLF. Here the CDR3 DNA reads TGTGCCACCTGGGACAGCGTTTATTACAAGAAACTCTTT.

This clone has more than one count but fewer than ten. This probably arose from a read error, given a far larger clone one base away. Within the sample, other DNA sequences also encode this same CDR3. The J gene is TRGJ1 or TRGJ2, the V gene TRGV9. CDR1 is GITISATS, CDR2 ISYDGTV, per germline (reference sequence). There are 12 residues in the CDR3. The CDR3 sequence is CALWEVKYKKLF. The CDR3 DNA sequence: TGTGCCCTGTGGGAGGTCAAGTATAAGAAACTCTTT.

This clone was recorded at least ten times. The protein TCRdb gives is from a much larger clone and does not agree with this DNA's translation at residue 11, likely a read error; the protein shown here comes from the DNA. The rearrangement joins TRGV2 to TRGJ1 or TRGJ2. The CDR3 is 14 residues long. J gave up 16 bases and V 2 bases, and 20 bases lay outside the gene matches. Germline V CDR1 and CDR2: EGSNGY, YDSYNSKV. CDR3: CATWDAYVKGLQLF. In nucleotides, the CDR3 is TGTGCCACCTGGGACGCATACGTTAAAGGCTTGCAGCTCTTT.

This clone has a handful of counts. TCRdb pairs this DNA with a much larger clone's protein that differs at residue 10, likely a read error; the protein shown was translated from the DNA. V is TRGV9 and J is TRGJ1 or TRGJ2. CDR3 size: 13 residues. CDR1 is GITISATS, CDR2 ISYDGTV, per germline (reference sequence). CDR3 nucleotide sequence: TGTGCCTTGTGGGAGCTAAAGTATTATAGGAAACTCTTT. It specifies CALWELKYYRKLF.

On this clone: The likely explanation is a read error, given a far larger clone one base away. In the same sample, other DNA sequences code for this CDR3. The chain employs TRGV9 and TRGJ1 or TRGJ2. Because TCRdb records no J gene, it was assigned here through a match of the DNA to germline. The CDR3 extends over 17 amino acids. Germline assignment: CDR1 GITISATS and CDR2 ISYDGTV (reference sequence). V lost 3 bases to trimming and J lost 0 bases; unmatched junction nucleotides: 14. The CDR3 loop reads CALWEFPMSENYYKKLF. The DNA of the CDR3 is TGTGCCTTGTGGGAGTTTCCGATGTCAGAGAATTATTATAAGAAACTCTTT.

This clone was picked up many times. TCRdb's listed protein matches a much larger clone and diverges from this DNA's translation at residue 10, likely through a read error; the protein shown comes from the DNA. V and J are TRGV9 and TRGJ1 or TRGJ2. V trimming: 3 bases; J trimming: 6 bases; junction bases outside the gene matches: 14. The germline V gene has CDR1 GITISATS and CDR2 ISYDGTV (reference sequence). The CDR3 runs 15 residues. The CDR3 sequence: CALWESPEVCYKKLF. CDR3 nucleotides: TGTGCCTTGTGGGAGTCCCCGGAGGTTTGTTATAAGAAACTCTTT.

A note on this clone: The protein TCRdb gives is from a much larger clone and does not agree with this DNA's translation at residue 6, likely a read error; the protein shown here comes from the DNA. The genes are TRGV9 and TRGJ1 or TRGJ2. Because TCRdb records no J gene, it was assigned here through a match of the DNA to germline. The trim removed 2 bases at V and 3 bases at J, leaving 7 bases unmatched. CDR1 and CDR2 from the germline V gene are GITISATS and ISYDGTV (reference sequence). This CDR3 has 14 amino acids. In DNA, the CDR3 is TGTGCCTTGTGGGAGGACTGTCGTTATTATAAGAAACTCTTT. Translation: CALWEDCRYYKKLF.

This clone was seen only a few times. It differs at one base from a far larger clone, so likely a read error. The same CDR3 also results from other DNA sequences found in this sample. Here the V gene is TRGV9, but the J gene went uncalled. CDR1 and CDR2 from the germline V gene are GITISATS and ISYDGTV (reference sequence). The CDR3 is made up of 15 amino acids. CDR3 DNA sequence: TGTGCCTTGTGGGAGCCCACATACTTTTATTATAAGAAGCTCTTT. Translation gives CALWEPTYFYYKKLF.

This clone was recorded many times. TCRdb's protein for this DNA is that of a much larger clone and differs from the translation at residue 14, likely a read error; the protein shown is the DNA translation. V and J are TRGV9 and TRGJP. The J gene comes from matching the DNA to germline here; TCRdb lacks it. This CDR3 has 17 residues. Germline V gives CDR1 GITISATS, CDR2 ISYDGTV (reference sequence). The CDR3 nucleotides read TGTGCCTTGTGGGAGGTGCGGGAAGAGTTGGGCAAAAAAGTCAAGGTATTT. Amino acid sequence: CALWEVREELGKKVKVF.

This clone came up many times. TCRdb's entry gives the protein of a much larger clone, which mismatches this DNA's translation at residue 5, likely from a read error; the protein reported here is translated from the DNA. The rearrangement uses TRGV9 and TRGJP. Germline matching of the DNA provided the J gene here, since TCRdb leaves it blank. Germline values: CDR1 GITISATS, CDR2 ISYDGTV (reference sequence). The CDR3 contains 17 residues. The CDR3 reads CALWKVTGELGKKIKVF. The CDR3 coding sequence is TGTGCCTTGTGGAAGGTGACTGGTGAGTTGGGCAAAAAAATCAAGGTATTT.

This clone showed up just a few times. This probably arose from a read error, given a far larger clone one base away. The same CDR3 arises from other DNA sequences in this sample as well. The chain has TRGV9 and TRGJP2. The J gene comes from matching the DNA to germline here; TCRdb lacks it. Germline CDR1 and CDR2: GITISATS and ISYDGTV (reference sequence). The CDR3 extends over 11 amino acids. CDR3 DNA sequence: TGCGCCTTGCGCATAGGAGGGATCAAGACGTTT. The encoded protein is CALRIGGIKTF.

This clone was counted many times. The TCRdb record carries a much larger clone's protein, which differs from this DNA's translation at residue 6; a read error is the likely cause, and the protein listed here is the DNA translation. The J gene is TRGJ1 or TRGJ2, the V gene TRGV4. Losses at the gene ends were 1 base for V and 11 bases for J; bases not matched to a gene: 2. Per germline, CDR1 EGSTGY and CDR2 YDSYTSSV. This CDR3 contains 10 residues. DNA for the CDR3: TGTGCCACCTGGGATGGTGAGAAACTCTTT. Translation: CATWDGEKLF.

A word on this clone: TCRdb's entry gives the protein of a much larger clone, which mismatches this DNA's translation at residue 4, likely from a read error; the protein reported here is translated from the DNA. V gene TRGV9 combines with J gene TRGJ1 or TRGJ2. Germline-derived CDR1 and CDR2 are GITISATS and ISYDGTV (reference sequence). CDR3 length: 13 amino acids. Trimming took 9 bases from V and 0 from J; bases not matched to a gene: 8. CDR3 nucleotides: TGTGCCTTGCGTAGCCCGAATTATTATAAGAAACTCTTT. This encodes CALRSPNYYKKLF.